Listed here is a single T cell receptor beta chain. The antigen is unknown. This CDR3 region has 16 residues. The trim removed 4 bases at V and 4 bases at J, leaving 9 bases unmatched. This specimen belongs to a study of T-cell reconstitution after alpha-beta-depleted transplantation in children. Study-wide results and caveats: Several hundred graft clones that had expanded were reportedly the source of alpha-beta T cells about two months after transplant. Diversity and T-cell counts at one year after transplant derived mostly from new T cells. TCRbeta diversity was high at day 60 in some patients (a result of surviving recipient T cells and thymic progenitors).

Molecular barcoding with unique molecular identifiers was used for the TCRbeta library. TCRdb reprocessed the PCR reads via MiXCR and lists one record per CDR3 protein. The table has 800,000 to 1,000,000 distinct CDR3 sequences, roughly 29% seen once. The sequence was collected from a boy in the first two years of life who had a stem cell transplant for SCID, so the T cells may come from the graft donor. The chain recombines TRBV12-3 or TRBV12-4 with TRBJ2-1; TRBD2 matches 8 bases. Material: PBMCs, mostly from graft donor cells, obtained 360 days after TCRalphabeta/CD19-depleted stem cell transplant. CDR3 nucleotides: TGTGCCAGCAGTTCTTTGGGGAGCGGGGGTTACAATGAGCAGTTCTTC. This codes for CASSSLGSGGYNEQFF.